This T cell receptor beta chain was documented in a study of cytomegalovirus exposure and HLA in healthy donors (dated by TCRdb to the late 2010s). Notes on the research overall: According to an earlier analysis of a few hundred of the donors, roughly 180 million T cells yielded roughly 100 million unique TCR beta sequences and about 300 Gb of sequence data. An early release that covered about 600 HLA-typed donors contained approximately 300 gigabases of sequencing data and tens of millions of unique TCR sequences. Among the roughly 390 genotyped donors, approximately 82% belonged to the genetic ancestry cluster associated with self-reported Caucasian donors. The aim of the study was to test whether cataloging public T cell receptors could identify signatures of past pathogen exposure. The T cell repertoires of under 750 subjects were profiled by immunosequencing and related to cytomegalovirus serostatus. In addition to the first cohort of 650 to 750 subjects, a separate validation cohort of 120 different subjects was used. To predict cytomegalovirus infection status, the study combined high-throughput TCR immunosequencing, statistical association of individual TCRs with disease status, and machine learning. To study patterns of TCR occurrence, a later analysis re-analyzed previously published TCR beta repertoires from several hundred donors and added high-resolution HLA genotyping. In the later analysis, no new phenotypic data were used to find candidate immune exposures; instead, reliance was placed on TCR beta sequences and their occurrence across donors. To decide whether each TCR beta V gene segment behaved as functional or pseudogenic, an earlier analysis of nearly 600 of the donors relied on high-throughput TCR beta sequencing. Donor age, sex, ethnicity and CMV serostatus were compiled alongside the repertoire data. Genome-wide SNP genotypes for about 65% of the 666 donors were used in a later genetic analysis, which treated that subset as a discovery cohort. All discovery cohort repertoires had been generated using a single sequencing platform. Both class I and class II loci were covered by HLA typing, at four-digit resolution. The number of donors typed differed by locus, with 629-630 for A, B, C, DRB1 and DQB1, roughly 550 for DQA1, over 600 for DPA1, and roughly 450 for DPB1. Roughly five DR-DQ haplotypes were handled as single units for association and clustering, since linkage in the cohort was strong. Across about 370 genotyped donors of the cohort, an average of about 240,000 unique TCR beta nucleotide sequences per donor were sequenced, and around 19% of those sequences were non-productive.

Library method: the immunoSEQ multiplex PCR assay. A mixture of 60 forward primers for TCR Vbeta segments and 13 reverse primers for TCR Jbeta segments was used in the multiplex PCR. The CDR3 region of rearranged TCR beta genes was amplified from genomic DNA with a multiplex PCR assay. The amplified TCR beta libraries were sequenced on the Illumina HiSeq System as 87-base-pair reads. From the authors' description of their analysis: A later analysis tallied roughly 80 million unique TCR beta chains across the approximately 670 repertoires, and some 10 million of those chains were shared by two or more donors. Raw reads were error-corrected and collapsed into unique sequences by a nearest-neighbor algorithm in which closely related sequences were merged to remove PCR and sequencing errors. V, D and J gene segments were assigned by aligning CDR3 sequences to IMGT reference sequences. For a sequence to be retained, a match of at least six nucleotides to both a V gene segment and a J gene segment was required. Rearrangements were classified as productive when the CDR3 lacked stop codons and remained in frame with V and J, and all other rearrangements were classified as non-productive. Following IMGT convention, CDR3 was defined as the stretch from the second conserved V-encoded cysteine up to the conserved J-encoded phenylalanine. The earlier analysis of some 550 of the donors excluded any sequence lacking an unambiguous match to a single V gene segment. In an earlier analysis of some 590 of the donors, a V segment was called functional when productive rearrangements were above 56.7%, and segregating when the standard deviation between donors exceeded 5%. A statistical classification framework was built to diagnose cytomegalovirus status from the catalog of TCR beta chain sequences. In a later analysis, V and J genes were assigned by comparing TCR nucleotide sequences against IMGT/GENE-DB human TR gene sequences. Using the TCRdist pipeline, a later analysis assigned CDR3 sequences along with most-parsimonious VDJ recombination scenarios. A later analysis defined each TCR beta chain by its CDR3 amino acid sequence plus V-gene family, and excluded reads lacking a unique V-gene family. A later analysis removed nearly 600 highly shared, low-generation-probability nucleotide sequences to deal with suspected cross-contamination and a sequencing artifact. In a later analysis, a clonal expansion index for each public chain was calculated from normalized within-repertoire ranks of inferred template counts. In a later analysis, generation probabilities were computed using a VDJ recombination model fitted to out-of-frame rearrangements, and the results were checked against IGoR. Hypergeometric tests were used in a later analysis to score TCR-TCR, TCR-HLA and TCR-CMV co-occurrence, with a repertoire-size bias correction applied to the TCR pairs. To estimate false discovery rates, a later analysis permuted the HLA or CMV assignments 20 times. In a later analysis, co-occurring TCRs were grouped using DBSCAN, with TCRdist sequence similarity added in when clustering inside HLA-allele-positive subsets. Co-occurrence clustering excluded repertoires with fewer than 30,000 or more than 120,000 public chains, plus five with anomalous nucleotide sharing. In its TCRdb copy, this immuneACCESS table keeps in-frame sequences only and misses some clones. Where compared with another copy, unresolved V genes explain less than half of these, and the others have no known cause. The V and J calls and clone size are taken from that table; D and trimming were inferred from the DNA. Recorded for this sample are approximately 220,000 clones; about 79% of them occurred a single time. The ten most abundant clones make up 1.8% of the sample.

The research as a whole found: A further reported finding was that TCR beta sequences accurately predicted the HLA-A and HLA-B alleles for most subjects in the first cohort. The study gave a list of about 170 TCR beta chains associated with cytomegalovirus. The classifier was reported to diagnose cytomegalovirus status with high specificity and sensitivity in both the original cohort and the validation cohort. According to the authors, the approach could potentially be generalized to other disease states and immunological phenotypes. Correlated functional status among segregating V segments might be attributable to linkage disequilibrium, but an unknown experimental factor could not be ruled out. According to a later genetic analysis, donors in an Asian-associated ancestry cluster had fewer N-insertions in productive TCRs than the approximately 630-donor mean. An association between a missense DCLRE1C variant and V-gene and J-gene trimming of TCR beta chains was found in a later genetic analysis and replicated in an independent cohort. A few of the identified cytomegalovirus-associated TCR beta chains were confirmed in vitro to be specific for cytomegalovirus antigens. When HLA alleles, especially DR and DQ, strongly co-occurred, attributing TCR associations to individual alleles was difficult. According to a later analysis, parvovirus B19, influenza, CMV and Epstein-Barr virus appeared linked to several top co-occurrence clusters. A group of highly shared sequence variants was considered likely to be a technical artifact of the sequencing pipeline. In a later analysis, some 17,000 TCR beta sequences were associated with specific HLA alleles at a false discovery rate of 0.05. An earlier analysis of some 590 of the donors showed that most TCR beta V segments appeared in productive rearrangements either about 90% or about 30% of the time, which broadly matched IMGT annotations. In a later analysis, TCR association rates were found to vary across HLA loci, with the most associated TCRs seen for DRB1 alleles and the fewest for HLA-C alleles. Roughly uniform sequencing depth across donors was assumed in presence/absence analyses, although this assumption may not hold. The only immune exposure information available for the cohort was CMV serostatus. HLA typing was unavailable for some donors at each locus, so association tests used only the typed subset. Most CMV-associated TCR beta chains appeared to be HLA-restricted in a later analysis, and the HLA associations seemed to be driven largely by CMV exposure. While some public TCRs were present in many individuals, most TCR sequences turned up only very rarely across donors. Some IMGT-functional V segments, including TRBV6-2 and TRBV6-3, could not be distinguished by the 87-base-pair reads and were therefore excluded. A later analysis found that HLA-associated TCR beta chains were more clonally expanded and had lower generation probabilities than equally common non-associated chains. In this cohort, only TCR beta chains were sequenced, and detectable features were limited by the absence of alpha or paired-chain data. Because counts were too low, seventeen rarely observed V segments, including chromosome 9 orphons, were left out of the earlier analysis of about 500 of the donors.

The cohort comprised approximately 700 healthy bone marrow donors. At the time of sampling, every cohort member was nominally healthy, though immune exposures that went unrecorded were likely present. The donor tested CMV seronegative and was one of the 352 seronegative cohort members. Each donor provided a peripheral blood sample, and peripheral blood mononuclear cells were used for TCR beta sequencing. The Qiagen DNeasy Blood Extraction Kit was used to extract genomic DNA from the blood cell samples. Turning to this clone: It lacks a known antigen. The record has no base qualities; no much larger clone is one base away.

The V and J ends are trimmed by 0 bases and 0 bases, leaving 15 bases between them. The cysteine opens and the phenylalanine closes a CDR3 of 19 amino acids. Only the CDR3 region is kept as DNA, spanning 57 bases read in frame from base 1. The germline V gene encodes CDR1 LGHNA and CDR2 YSLEER. The clonotype was recovered from a male donor in good health and CMV-seronegative. Recombination connected TRBV4-3 to TRBJ2-6; too little of a D gene remains to name it. The sample was PBMCs. The DNA reads TGCGCCAGCAGCCAAGATCGGGTAGGCAGACGCTCTGGGGCCAACGTCCTGACTTTC. Its protein product is CASSQDRVGRRSGANVLTF.